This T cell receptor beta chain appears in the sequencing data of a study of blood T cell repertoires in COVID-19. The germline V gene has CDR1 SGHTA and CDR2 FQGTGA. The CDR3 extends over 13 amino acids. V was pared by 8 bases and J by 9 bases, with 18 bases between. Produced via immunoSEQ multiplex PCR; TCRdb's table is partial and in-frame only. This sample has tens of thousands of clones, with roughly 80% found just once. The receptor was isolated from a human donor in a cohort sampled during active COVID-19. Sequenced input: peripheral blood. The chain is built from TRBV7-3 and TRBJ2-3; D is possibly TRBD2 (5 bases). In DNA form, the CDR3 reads TGTGCCAGCGCTAGCAACCGGGTGGGGACGCAGTATTTT. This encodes CASASNRVGTQYF. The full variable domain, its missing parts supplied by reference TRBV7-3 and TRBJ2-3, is GAGVSQTPSNKVTEKGKYVELRCDPISGHTALYWYRQSLGQGPEFLIYFQGTGAADDSGLPNDRFFAVRPEGSVSTLKIQRTERGDSAVYLCASASNRVGTQYFGPGTRLTVL.